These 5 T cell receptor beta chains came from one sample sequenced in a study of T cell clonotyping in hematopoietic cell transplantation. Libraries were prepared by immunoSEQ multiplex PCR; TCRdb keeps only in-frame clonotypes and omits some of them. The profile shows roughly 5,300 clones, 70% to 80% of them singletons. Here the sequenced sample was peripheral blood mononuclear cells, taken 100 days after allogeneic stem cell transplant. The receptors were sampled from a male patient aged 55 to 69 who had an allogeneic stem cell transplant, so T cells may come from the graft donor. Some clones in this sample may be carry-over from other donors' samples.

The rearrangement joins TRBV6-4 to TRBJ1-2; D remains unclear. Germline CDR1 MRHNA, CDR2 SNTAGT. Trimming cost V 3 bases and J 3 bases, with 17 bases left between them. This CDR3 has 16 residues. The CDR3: CASSDGVVVFHYGYTF. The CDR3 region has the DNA TGTGCCAGCAGTGATGGGGTTGTCGTCTTCCACTATGGCTACACCTTC.

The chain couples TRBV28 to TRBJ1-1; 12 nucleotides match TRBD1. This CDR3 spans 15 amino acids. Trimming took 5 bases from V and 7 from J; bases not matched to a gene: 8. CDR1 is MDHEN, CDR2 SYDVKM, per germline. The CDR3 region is CASSTWDRGHVEAFF. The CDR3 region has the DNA TGTGCCAGCAGTACCTGGGACAGGGGGCACGTTGAAGCTTTCTTT. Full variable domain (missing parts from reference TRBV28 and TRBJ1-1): DVKVTQSSRYLVKRTGEKVFLECVQDMDHENMFWYRQDPGLGLRLIYFSYDVKMKEKGDIPEGYSVSREKKERFSLILESASTNQTSMYLCASSTWDRGHVEAFFGQGTRLTVV.

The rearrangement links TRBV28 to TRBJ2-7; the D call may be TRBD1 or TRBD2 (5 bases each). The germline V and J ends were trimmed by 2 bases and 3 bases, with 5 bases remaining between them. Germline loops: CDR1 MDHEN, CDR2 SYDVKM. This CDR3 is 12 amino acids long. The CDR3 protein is CASSLGGYEQYF. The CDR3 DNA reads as TGTGCCAGCAGTTTAGGGGGCTACGAGCAGTACTTC.

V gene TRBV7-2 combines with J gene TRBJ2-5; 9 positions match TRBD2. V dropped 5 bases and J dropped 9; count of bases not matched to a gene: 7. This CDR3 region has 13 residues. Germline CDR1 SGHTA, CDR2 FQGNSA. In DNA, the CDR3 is TGTGCCAGCAGCGGCGGGACTAGCACGTCCCAGTACTTC. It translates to CASSGGTSTSQYF.

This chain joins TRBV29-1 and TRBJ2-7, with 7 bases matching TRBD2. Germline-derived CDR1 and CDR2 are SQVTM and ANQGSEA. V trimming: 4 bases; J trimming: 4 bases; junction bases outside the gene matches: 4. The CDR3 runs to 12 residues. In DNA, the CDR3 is TGCAGCGTTGGGGAGGGAGGTTACGAGCAGTACTTC. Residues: CSVGEGGYEQYF.